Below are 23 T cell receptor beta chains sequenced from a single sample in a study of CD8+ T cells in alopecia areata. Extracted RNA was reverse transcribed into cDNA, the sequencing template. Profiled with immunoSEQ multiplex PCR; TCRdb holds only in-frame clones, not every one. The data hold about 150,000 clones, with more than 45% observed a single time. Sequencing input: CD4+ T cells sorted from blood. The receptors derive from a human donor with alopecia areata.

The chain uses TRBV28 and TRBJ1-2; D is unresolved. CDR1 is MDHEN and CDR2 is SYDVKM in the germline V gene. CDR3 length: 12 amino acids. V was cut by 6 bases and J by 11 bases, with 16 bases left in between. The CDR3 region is CASSYNPAEYTF. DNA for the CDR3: TGTGCCAGCAGCTACAACCCAGCCGAATACACCTTC.

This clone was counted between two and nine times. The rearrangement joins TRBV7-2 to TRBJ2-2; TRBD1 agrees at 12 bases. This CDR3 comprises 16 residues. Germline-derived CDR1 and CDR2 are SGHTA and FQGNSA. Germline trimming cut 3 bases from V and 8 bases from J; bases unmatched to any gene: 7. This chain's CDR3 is CASSLGGQGASGELFF. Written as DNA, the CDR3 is TGTGCCAGCAGCTTGGGGGGACAGGGGGCGTCGGGGGAGCTGTTTTTT.

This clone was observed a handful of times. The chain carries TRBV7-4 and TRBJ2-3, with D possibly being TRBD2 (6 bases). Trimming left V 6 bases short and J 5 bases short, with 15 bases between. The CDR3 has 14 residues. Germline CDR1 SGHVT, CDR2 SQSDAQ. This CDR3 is CASSLGGAGDTQYF. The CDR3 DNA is TGTGCCAGCAGTCTGGGAGGCGCGGGAGATACGCAGTATTTT.

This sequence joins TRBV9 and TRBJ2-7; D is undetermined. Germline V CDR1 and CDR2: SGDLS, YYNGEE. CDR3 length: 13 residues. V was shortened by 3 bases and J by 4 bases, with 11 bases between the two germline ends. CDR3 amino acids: CASSGKGRYEQYF. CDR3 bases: TGTGCCAGCAGCGGCAAAGGTCGGTACGAGCAGTACTTC.

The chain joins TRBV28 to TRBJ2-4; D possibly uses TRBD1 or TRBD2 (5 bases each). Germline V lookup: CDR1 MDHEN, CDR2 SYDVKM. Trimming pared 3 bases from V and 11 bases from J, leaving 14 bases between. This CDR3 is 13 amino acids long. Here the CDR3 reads CASSFLVGAVQYF. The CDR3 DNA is TGTGCCAGCAGTTTTCTCGTCGGGGCAGTTCAGTACTTC.

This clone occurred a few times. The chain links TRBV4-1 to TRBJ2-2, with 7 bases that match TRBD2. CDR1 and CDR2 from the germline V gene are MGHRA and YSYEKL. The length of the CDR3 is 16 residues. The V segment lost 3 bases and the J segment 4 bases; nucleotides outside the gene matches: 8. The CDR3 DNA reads TGCGCCAGCAGCCAGGGCGAGGGACTAACCACCGGGGAGCTGTTTTTT. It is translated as CASSQGEGLTTGELFF.

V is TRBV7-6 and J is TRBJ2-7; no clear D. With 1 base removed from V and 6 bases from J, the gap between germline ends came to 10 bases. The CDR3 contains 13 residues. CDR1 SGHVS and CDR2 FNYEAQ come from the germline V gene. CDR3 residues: CASSLGTTAEQYF. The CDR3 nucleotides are TGTGCCAGCAGCTTAGGGACCACTGCCGAGCAGTACTTC.

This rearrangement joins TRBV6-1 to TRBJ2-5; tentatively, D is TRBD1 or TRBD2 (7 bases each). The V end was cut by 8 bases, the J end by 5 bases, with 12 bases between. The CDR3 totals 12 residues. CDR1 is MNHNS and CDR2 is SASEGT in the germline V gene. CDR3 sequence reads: CASGGGQETQYF. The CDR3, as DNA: TGTGCCAGCGGGGGGGGACAGGAGACCCAGTACTTC.

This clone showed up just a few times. The CDR3 here is CATAKVVTDYGYTF. The CDR3 coding sequence is TGTGCCACTGCGAAAGTTGTGACAGACTATGGCTACACCTTC. The J gene is TRBJ1-2, the V gene TRBV19; D may be TRBD1 (5 bases). Germline CDR1 and CDR2: LNHDA and SQIVND (reference sequence). Trimming removed 10 bases from V and 3 bases from J, with 18 bases in between. This CDR3 is built from 14 residues.

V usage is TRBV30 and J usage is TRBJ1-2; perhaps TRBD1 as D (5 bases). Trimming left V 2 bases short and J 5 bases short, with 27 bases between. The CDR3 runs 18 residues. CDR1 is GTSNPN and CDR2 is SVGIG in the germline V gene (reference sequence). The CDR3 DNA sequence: TGTGCCTGGAGTCCCGGACTCGTTTTGGGGCCGGCGCGGTATGGCTACACCTTC. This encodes CAWSPGLVLGPARYGYTF.

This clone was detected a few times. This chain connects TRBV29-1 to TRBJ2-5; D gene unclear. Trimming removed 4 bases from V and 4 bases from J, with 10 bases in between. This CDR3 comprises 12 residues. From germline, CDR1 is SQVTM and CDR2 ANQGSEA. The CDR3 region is CSVVPAGETQYF. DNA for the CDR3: TGCAGCGTTGTTCCAGCCGGAGAGACCCAGTACTTC.

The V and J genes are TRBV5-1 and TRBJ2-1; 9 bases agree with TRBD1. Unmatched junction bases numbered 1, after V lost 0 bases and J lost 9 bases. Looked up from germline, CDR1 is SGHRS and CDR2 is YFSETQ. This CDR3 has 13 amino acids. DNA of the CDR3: TGCGCCAGCAGCTTGGGGGACAGGGCTGAGCAGTTCTTC. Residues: CASSLGDRAEQFF.

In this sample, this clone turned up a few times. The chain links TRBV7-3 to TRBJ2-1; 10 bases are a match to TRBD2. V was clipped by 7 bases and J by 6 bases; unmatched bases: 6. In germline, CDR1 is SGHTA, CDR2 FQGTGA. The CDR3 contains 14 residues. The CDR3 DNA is TGTGCCAGCACCCTAGCGGGAGTGGGCAATGAGCAGTTCTTC. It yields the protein CASTLAGVGNEQFF.

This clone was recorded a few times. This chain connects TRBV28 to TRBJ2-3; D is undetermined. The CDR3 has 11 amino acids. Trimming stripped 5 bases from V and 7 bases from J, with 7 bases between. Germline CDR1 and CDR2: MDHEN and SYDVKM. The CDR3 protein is CASSEVHTQYF. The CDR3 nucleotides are TGTGCCAGCAGTGAAGTACATACGCAGTATTTT.

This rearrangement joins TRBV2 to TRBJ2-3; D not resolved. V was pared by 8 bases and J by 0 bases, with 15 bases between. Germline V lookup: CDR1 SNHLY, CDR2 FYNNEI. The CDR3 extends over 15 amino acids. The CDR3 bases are TGTGCCAGCCGGACGGAGCTTTCTAGCACAGATACGCAGTATTTT. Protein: CASRTELSSTDTQYF.

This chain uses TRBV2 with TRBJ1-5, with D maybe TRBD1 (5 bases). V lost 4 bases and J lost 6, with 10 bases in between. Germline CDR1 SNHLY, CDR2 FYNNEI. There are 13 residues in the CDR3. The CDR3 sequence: CASSGIGTQPQHF. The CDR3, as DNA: TGTGCCAGCAGTGGGATCGGGACTCAGCCCCAGCATTTT.

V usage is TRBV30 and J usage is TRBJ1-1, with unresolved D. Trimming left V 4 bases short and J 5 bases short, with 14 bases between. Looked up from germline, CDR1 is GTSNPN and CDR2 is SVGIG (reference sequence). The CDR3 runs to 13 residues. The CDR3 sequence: CAWTATVGTEAFF. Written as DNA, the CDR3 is TGTGCCTGGACGGCCACTGTGGGAACTGAAGCTTTCTTT. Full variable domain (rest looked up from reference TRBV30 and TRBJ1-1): SQTIHQWPATLVQPVGSPLSLECTVEGTSNPNLYWYRQAAGRGLQLLFYSVGIGQISSEVPQNLSASRPQDRQFILSSKKLLLSDSGFYLCAWTATVGTEAFFGQGTRLTVV.

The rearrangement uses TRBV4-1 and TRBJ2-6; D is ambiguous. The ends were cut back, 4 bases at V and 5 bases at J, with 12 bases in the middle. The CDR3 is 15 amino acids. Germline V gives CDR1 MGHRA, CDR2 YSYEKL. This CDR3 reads CASSPLPTRANVLTF. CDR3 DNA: TGCGCCAGCAGCCCTCTTCCCACTCGGGCCAACGTCCTGACTTTC.

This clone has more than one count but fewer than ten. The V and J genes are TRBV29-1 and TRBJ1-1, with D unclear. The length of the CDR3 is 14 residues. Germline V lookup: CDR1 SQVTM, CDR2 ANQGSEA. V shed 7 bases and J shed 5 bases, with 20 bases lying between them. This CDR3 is CSARKTETGTEAFF. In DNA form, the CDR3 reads TGCAGCGCCCGTAAGACCGAGACTGGAACTGAAGCTTTCTTT.

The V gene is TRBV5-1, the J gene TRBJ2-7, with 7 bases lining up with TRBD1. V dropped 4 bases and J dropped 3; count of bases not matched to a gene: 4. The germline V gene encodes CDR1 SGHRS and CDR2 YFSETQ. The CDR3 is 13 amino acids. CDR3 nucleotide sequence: TGCGCCAGCAGCACGGGACAGTTCTACGAGCAGTACTTC. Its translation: CASSTGQFYEQYF.

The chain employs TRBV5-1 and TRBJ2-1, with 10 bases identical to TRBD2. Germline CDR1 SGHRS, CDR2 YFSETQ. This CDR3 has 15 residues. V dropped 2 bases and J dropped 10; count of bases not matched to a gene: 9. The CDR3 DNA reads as TGCGCCAGCAGCTTAGGGCTAGCGGGAGTGAAAGAGCAGTTCTTC. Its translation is CASSLGLAGVKEQFF.

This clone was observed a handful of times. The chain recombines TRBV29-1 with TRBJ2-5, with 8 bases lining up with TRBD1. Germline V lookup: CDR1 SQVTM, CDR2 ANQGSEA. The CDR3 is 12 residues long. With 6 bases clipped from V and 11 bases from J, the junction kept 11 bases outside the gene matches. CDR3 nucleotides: TGCAGCGTCCGACAGGACAGGGATCAGCAGTACTTC. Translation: CSVRQDRDQQYF.

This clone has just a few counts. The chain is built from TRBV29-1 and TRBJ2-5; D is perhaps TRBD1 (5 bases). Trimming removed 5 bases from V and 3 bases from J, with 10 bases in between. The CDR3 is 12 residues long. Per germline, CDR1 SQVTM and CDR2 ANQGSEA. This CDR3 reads CSVFFREETQYF. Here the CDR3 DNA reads TGCAGCGTTTTCTTCAGGGAAGAGACCCAGTACTTC. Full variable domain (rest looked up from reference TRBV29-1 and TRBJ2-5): SAVISQKPSRDICQRGTSLTIQCQVDSQVTMMFWYRQQPGQSLTLIATANQGSEATYESGFVIDKFPISRPNLTFSTLTVSNMSPEDSSIYLCSVFFREETQYFGPGTRLLVL.